Included here is one T cell receptor (beta chain) sequence, with context. This clonotype has only a few counts. The antigen it recognizes is unknown. Base qualities are not recorded, but no much larger clone differs from it by a single base. This sample was taken from a study of post-analysis software for immune sequencing data (dated by TCRdb to about 2015). As for the study more broadly: The recorded disease courses included relapsing-remitting, secondary progressive and progressive-relapsing multiple sclerosis, and some patients had no subtype annotation. Patient repertoires were compared against ten to eleven previously published healthy control repertoires from donors aged roughly 6 to 28 years. A subset of samples was prepared in parallel using single-end sample barcoding, then pooled and co-amplified after Illumina adapter ligation. What the work shows at the level of the full study, not this receptor alone: Multiple sclerosis patients had significantly lower normalized Chao1 diversity than controls, a result that suggests substantial peripheral T-cell clonal expansion. Strong co-clustering of samples prepared in the same batch was shown by direct clustering with F measure, prompting a batch-effect correction. Significantly higher frequencies in patients than in controls were found for about 5 TRBV segments, including TRBV5-6, TRBV5-1 and TRBV20-1. The multiple sclerosis patient group was slightly younger than the control group.

The CDR1 and CDR2 encoded by the germline V gene are KGHSH and LQKENI. V gives up 4 bases and J gives up 4 bases, and the segment between their germline ends measures 19 bases. Taken from cysteine to phenylalanine, the CDR3 has 16 residues. Only CDR3 DNA is held: 48 bases, read in frame from base 1. Library creation used PCR. The listed sequencing device is Illumina HiSeq 2500. To reduce PCR and sequencing biases, unique molecular identifiers were built into the TCR beta cDNA libraries. Per 1 to 10 million input T cells, roughly 0.5 million cDNA molecules were obtained, such that each molecule approximated one T cell. The patient libraries were prepared and sequenced with the same protocol used for the earlier healthy control dataset. Samples belonging to the same batch were prepared together, multiplexed and sequenced on a shared HiSeq lane. The published analysis was carried out like this. MIGEC was used to process the raw barcoded reads, and molecular identifier groups with only a single read were discarded before consensus assembly and CDR3 extraction. Clonotype tables were post-analysed with VDJtools, and diversity was normalized by down-sampling all datasets to the smallest sample size. In repertoire overlap clustering, CDR3 amino acid sequences, but not nucleotide sequences, were matched to correct batch-related cross-sample contamination. TCRdb cleaned the public reads at Q25 with fastp, built clones with MiXCR and kept in-frame beta chains. Identical CDR3 protein sequences are pooled into one entry, listed with their most common genes and DNA. The V and J calls, along with clone size, are taken from TCRdb and not from the paper's own processing. The sample contains under 200,000 distinct CDR3 sequences, approximately 30% of them found a single time. The top ten clonotypes cover roughly 3.4% of the sample.

TCR beta repertoires were profiled from peripheral blood of more than ten young patients with multiple sclerosis to demonstrate the VDJtools post-analysis software. The multiple sclerosis patients were children and adolescents between roughly 6 and 16 years of age. The TCR sequence derives from a girl aged 2 to 17 with multiple sclerosis. Material for sequencing was blood. The rearranged segments are TRBV18 and TRBJ2-5; the D gene lacks a confident call. The encoded CDR3 is CASSLPEVGARETQYF. Here is the DNA: TGTGCCAGCTCACTACCTGAGGTTGGAGCAAGAGAGACCCAGTACTTC.